A single sample is the source of the 3 T cell receptor beta chains below, sequenced in a study of blood T cells in healthy people across ages. PCR was performed a second time for roughly 7 to 11 cycles using a sample-barcoded 5' primer and a J-beta primer mix. TCRdb reanalysed the 5' RACE reads using MiXCR and keeps one entry per CDR3 protein. Among hundreds of thousands of distinct CDR3 sequences, roughly 48% were seen once, and the ten largest hold roughly 13%. The specimen was blood. All receptors come from a man aged 25-45 years in good health.

The gene calls are TRBV5-1 and TRBJ2-5, with a weak D call TRBD1 (5 bases). The CDR3 has 14 residues. The germline V gene has CDR1 SGHRS and CDR2 YFSETQ. V was pared by 1 base and J by 2 bases, with 9 bases between. CDR3 amino acids: CASSLPTVQETQYF. CDR3 sequence (DNA): TGCGCCAGCAGCTTGCCGACAGTGCAAGAGACCCAGTACTTC.

Only a few counts were recorded for this clonotype. The V call is TRBV20-1, the J call TRBJ2-3, with TRBD2 as a possible D gene (6 bases). From germline, CDR1 is DFQATT and CDR2 SNEGSKA (reference sequence). V was trimmed by 6 bases and J by 4 bases, leaving 17 bases between them. This CDR3 spans 14 amino acids. For the CDR3, the DNA is TGCAGTGCGCCGGGAGTCTCACCCGCAGATACGCAGTATTTT. It yields the protein CSAPGVSPADTQYF.

The sample holds a few counts of this clonotype. This chain uses TRBV20-1 with TRBJ2-7; a possible D gene is TRBD1 (5 bases). V gave up 3 bases and J gave up 2 bases, with 17 bases separating them. The germline CDR1 and CDR2 sequences are DFQATT and SNEGSKA (reference sequence). This CDR3 spans 15 amino acids. CDR3 sequence: CSASRFAGPAYEQYF. DNA for the CDR3: TGCAGTGCTAGTCGGTTTGCAGGGCCCGCCTACGAGCAGTACTTC.